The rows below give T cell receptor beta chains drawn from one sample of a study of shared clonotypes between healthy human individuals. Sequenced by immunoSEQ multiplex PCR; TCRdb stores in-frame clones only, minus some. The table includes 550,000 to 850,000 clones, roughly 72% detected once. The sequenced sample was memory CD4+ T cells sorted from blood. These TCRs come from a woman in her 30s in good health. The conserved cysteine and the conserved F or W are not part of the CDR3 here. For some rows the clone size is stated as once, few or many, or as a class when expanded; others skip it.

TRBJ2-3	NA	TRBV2	ASKKGRETDTQY
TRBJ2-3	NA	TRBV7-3	ASSRQGHDTQY
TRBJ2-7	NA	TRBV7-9	ASSLNLYEQY
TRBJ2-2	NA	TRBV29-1	SVWPGTGVSTGELF
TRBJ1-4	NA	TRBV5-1	ASSLEGRDWEKLF
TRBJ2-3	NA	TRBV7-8	ASRPTSGSHTDTQY
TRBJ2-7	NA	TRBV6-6	ASSYVTSGNYEQY
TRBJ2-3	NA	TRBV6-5	ASSYRGRTDTQY
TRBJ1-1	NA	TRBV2	ASARTGGTEAF
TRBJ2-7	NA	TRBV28	ASSLWAGLLYEQY
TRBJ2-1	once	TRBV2	ASITWNNEQF
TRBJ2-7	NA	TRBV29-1	SVVVGEPYEQY
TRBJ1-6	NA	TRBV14	ASSQVGQGFNSPLH
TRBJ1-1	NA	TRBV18	ASSPMGWNTEAF
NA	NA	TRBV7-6	ASSLANGPYEQY
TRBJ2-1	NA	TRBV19	ASSMFGPRAGAVHSSYNEQF
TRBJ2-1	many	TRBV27	ASAPQGGSSYNEQF
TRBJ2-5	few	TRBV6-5	ASSYGTGEVKTQY
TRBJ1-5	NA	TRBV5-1	ASSPGQGWLSNQPQH
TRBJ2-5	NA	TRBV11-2	ASSLGGVRRETQY
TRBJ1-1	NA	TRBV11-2	ASSLGDGNTEAF
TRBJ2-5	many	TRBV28	ASSDRGWETQY
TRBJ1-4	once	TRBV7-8	ASSLEEGAFEKLF
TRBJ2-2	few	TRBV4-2	ASSQETRRDSGELF
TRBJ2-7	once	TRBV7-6	ASSLEALPYEQY
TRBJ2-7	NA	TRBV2	ASSNLDYEQY
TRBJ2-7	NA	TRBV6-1	ASRKSASEQY
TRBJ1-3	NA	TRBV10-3	AISVSFGGAGNTIY
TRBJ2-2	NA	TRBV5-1	ASSSSQGDPGELF
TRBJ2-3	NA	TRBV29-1	SVEDRKARDYQY
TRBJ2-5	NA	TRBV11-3	ASSLAGGYQETQY
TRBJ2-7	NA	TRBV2	ASSPGQGYHEQY
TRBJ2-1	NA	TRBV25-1	ASSADPNRGGEQF
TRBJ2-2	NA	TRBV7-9	ASSYYGELF
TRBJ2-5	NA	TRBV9	ASSRGRAQETQY
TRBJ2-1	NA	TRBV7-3	ASGAISGEQF
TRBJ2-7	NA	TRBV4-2	ASSQVKVERGEQY
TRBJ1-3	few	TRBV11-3	ASFGLESGNTIY
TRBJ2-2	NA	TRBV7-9	ASTDDRSGGTGELF
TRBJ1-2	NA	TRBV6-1	ASSTGTYGYT
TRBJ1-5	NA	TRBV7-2	ASSQGQKGQPQH
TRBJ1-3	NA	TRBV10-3	ATGTQSGNTIY
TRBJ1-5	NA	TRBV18	ASSSSPGDRDQPQH
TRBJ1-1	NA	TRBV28	ASKKGGSEAF
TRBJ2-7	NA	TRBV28	ASSFPFGLAGSSYEQY
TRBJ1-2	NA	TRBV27	ASSYLTGGKGNYGYT
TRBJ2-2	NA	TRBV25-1	ASSESKGSAGELF
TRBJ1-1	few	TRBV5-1	ASSSTGFTEAF
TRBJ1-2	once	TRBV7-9	ASSLGDRIYGYT